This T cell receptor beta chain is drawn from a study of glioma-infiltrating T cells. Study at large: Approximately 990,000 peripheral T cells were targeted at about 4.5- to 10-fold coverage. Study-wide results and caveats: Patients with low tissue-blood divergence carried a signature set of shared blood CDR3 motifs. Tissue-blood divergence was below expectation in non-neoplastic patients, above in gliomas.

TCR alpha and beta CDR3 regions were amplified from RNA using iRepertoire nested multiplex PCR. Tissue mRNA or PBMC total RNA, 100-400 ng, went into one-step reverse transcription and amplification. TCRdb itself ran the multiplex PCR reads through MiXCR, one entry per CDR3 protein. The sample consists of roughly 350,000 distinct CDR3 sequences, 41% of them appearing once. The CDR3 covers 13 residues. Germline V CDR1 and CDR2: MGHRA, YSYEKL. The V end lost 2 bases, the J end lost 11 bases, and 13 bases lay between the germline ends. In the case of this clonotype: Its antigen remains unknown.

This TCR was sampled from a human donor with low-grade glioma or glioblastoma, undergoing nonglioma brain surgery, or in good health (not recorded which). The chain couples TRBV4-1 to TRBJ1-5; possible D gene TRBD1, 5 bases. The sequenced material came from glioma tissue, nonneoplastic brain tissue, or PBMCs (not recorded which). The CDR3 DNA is TGCGCCAGCAGCCAAACTCAGGGTTCGTCCCAGCATTTT. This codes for CASSQTQGSSQHF.